The clone carrying this TCR beta chain was picked up a small number of times. These data come from a study of blood T cell repertoires in COVID-19. CDR1 is LGHNA, CDR2 YNFKEQ, per germline. This CDR3 has 14 residues. V was clipped by 5 bases and J by 6 bases, with 17 bases between them. Repertoires were generated with immunoSEQ multiplex PCR, while TCRdb's copy carries only in-frame clones and drops some. The table has roughly 270,000 clones, approximately 85% seen once. The sequenced sample consisted of peripheral blood. The genes are TRBV4-2 and TRBJ2-7, with D perhaps matching TRBD2 (6 bases). The clonotype comes from a man in his fifties with active or convalescent COVID-19. The DNA for the CDR3 is TGTGCCAGCAGCGATACCGGGACTCTACGCGAGCAGTACTTC. Translated, it gives CASSDTGTLREQYF.